This TCR beta chain was sequenced for a study of T cells in Graves' hyperthyroidism and ophthalmopathy. Study as a whole: At initial diagnosis, before any treatment had begun, peripheral blood was obtained.

TCR beta CDR3 regions were amplified from RNA transcripts. With the HTBI primer set, the TCR CDR3 went through a first round of RT-PCR. TCRdb recomputed calls from the multiplex PCR reads with MiXCR, one row per CDR3 protein. The table has some 570,000 distinct CDR3 sequences, 11% to 15% seen once. Broader study findings: Blood samples included most of the expanded thyroid clonotypes exceeding 0.001. With a median lead of roughly 6.8 months before onset, the model predicted ophthalmopathy.

On this clonotype: Its antigen is as yet unknown.

The ends were cut back, 4 bases at V and 6 bases at J, with 16 bases in the middle. CDR1 SQVTM and CDR2 ANQGSEA come from the germline V gene. CDR3 size: 13 residues. Used for diagnoses were clinical symptoms, serum thyroxine and TRAb, thyroid ultrasound and orbital computed tomography. The chain joins TRBV29-1 to TRBJ2-7; D is perhaps TRBD2 (6 bases). Sample: blood. This clonotype originated in a woman between 18 and 29 years old with Graves' ophthalmopathy. The CDR3 coding sequence is TGCAGCGTTGTTCGGGACTCCGTGAGCGAGCAGTACTTC. Residues: CSVVRDSVSEQYF.